The following is a TCR beta chain sequence with its context. The antigen is not known. This specimen comes from a study of T cells expressing NK-cell markers. Study overall: In the group of eight sequenced donors, seven were HCMV-seropositive and one was seronegative. The study, taken as a whole, reports: Roughly 6 donors had dominant NKG2C+ clonotypes that comprised roughly 1.0-7.0% of their CD8+ T cells. These clonotypes also led the CD3+CD56-NKG2C+ fraction in several donors.

UMIs were included in TCR beta cDNA generated by 5'RACE template switching. TCRdb reworked the 5' RACE reads into one entry per CDR3 protein, no DNA. The data include 350,000 to 400,000 distinct CDR3 sequences; the top ten clones carry about 10%. Germline CDR1 and CDR2: MGHDK and SYGVNS. The CDR3 runs to 13 residues. V usage is TRBV25-1 and J usage is TRBJ2-5; checking the TCRdb D call of TRBD2 is not possible without DNA. This TCR was recovered from a woman aged 50 to 60 in good health. Sample: blood T cells: a sorted CD56 or NKG2C T cell subset, CD4+ or CD8+ T cells, or bulk PBMC T cells (not recorded which). The CDR3: CASGTSGKETQYF. The whole variable domain, remainder taken from reference TRBV25-1 and TRBJ2-5, is EADIYQTPRYLVIGTGKKITLECSQTMGHDKMYWYQQDPGMELHLIHYSYGVNSTEKGDLSSESTVSRIRTEHFPLTLESARPSHTSQYLCASGTSGKETQYFGPGTRLLVL.